The 8 T cell receptor beta chains below all came from one sample that was sequenced in a study of T cell responses to AZD1222 COVID-19 vaccine. Clones were sequenced by immunoSEQ multiplex PCR, and TCRdb holds only the in-frame ones, with some missing. The sample has about 150,000 clones; approximately 85% are singletons. The sequences come from peripheral blood, collected on day 0 of AZD1222 vaccination. These receptors were obtained from an adult in good health.

This clone was recorded once. The chain combines TRBV3-1 (or the pseudogene TRBV3-2) with TRBJ1-1; TRBD1 is a possible D gene (6 bases). Germline V gene data show CDR1 as LGHDT and CDR2 as YNNKEL (reference sequence). Trimming cost V 4 bases and J 10 bases, with 19 bases left between them. CDR3 length equals 14 residues. CDR3 sequence (DNA): TGTGCCAGCAGCCGCCAAGGGGGGGCGGTGGGAGCTTTCTTT. The encoded protein is CASSRQGGAVGAFF.

Note on this clone: The junction departs from the called germline gene at one end, perhaps through a read error. The CDR3 sequence is CASSTSQGEGTQYF. CDR3 in DNA: TGTGCTAGCAGCACCAGTCAAGGGGAGGGGACCCAGTACTTC. The chain recombines TRBV7-7 with TRBJ2-5; 7 positions match TRBD2. CDR1 and CDR2 from the germline V gene are SSHAT and FNYEAQ (reference sequence). The CDR3 is 14 amino acids.

This clone was observed a single time. The chain links TRBV27 to TRBJ1-2; D unclear. The germline CDR1 and CDR2 sequences are MNHEY and SMNVEV (reference sequence). CDR3 length: 14 amino acids. Trimming left V 2 bases short and J 8 bases short, with 15 bases between. The CDR3 nucleotides read TGTGCCAGCAGTTTAATATACGGGGTCGGAGGCTACACCTTC. Translation gives CASSLIYGVGGYTF.

This chain links TRBV29-1 with TRBJ2-5; 7 positions match TRBD1. The trim removed 6 bases at V and 3 bases at J, leaving 13 bases unmatched. The CDR3 length is 15 residues. Germline loops: CDR1 SQVTM, CDR2 ANQGSEA. CDR3: CSVSQFDRAKETQYF. For the CDR3, the DNA is TGCAGCGTGAGTCAATTCGACAGGGCCAAAGAGACCCAGTACTTC. The variable domain in full, completed from reference TRBV29-1 and TRBJ2-5, reads SAVISQKPSRDICQRGTSLTIQCQVDSQVTMMFWYRQQPGQSLTLIATANQGSEATYESGFVIDKFPISRPNLTFSTLTVSNMSPEDSSIYLCSVSQFDRAKETQYFGPGTRLLVL.

The V call is TRBV2, the J call TRBJ2-3; unclear D gene. The germline V and J ends were trimmed by 6 bases and 5 bases, with 6 bases remaining between them. This CDR3 spans 11 amino acids. CDR1 is SNHLY, CDR2 FYNNEI, per germline. CDR3 protein: CASSPLDTQYF. Written as DNA, the CDR3 is TGTGCCAGCAGCCCCCTAGATACGCAGTATTTT.

The genes are TRBV19 and TRBJ1-1; a possible D gene is TRBD1 (5 bases). Germline CDR1 is LNHDA and CDR2 is SQIVND (reference sequence). The CDR3 has 13 residues. V lost 3 bases and J 4 bases, leaving 9 bases between the germline ends. The CDR3 coding sequence is TGTGCCAGTAGTATGATGGGGGGCACTGAAGCTTTCTTT. It codes for CASSMMGGTEAFF.

This chain links TRBV15 with TRBJ1-2; 7 bases fit TRBD1. Unmatched junction bases numbered 4, after V lost 1 base and J lost 2 bases. Germline-derived CDR1 and CDR2 are LNHNV and YYDKDF (reference sequence). CDR3 length equals 15 residues. CDR3: CATSRGTGSNYGYTF. As DNA, the CDR3 is TGTGCCACCAGCAGAGGGACAGGATCGAACTATGGCTACACCTTC.

This clone has just one count. This chain links TRBV3-1 (or the pseudogene TRBV3-2) with TRBJ1-6; no definite D call. V lost 8 bases, J lost 7 bases, and 9 bases lay in between. The germline V gene encodes CDR1 LGHDT and CDR2 YNNKEL (reference sequence). The CDR3 is made up of 12 amino acids. The CDR3 here is CASALMNSPLHF. The CDR3 nucleotides read TGTGCCAGCGCCCTTATGAATTCACCCCTCCACTTT.